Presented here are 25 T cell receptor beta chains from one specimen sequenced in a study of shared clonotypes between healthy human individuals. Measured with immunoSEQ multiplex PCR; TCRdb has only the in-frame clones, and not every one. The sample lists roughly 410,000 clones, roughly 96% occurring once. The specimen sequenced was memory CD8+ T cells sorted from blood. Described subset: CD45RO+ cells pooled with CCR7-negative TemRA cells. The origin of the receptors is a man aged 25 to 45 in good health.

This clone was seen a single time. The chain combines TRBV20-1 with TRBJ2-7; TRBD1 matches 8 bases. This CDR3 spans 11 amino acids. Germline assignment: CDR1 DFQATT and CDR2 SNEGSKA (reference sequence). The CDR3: CRAGTGYEQYF. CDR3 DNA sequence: TGCAGAGCCGGGACAGGATACGAGCAGTACTTC.

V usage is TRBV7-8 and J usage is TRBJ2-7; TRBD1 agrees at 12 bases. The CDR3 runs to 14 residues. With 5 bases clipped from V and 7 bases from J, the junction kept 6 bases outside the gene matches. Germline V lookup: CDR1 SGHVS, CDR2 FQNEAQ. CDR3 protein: CASSPRDRGREQYF. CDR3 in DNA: TGTGCCAGCAGCCCCCGGGACAGGGGGCGAGAGCAGTACTTC.

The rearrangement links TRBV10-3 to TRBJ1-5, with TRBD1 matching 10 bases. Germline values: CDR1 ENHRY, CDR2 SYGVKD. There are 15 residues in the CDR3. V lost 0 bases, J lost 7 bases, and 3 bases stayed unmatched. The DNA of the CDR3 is TGTGCCATCAGTGAGTCGACAGGGGGCGGACAGCCCCAGCATTTT. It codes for CAISESTGGGQPQHF.

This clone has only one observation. The CDR3 loop is CASSKALWVYNEQFF. The CDR3 coding sequence is TGTGCCAGCAGCAAAGCTCTCTGGGTCTACAATGAGCAGTTCTTC. This chain joins TRBV21-1 and TRBJ2-1. TRBV21-1 is designated a pseudogene. CDR3 length equals 15 residues.

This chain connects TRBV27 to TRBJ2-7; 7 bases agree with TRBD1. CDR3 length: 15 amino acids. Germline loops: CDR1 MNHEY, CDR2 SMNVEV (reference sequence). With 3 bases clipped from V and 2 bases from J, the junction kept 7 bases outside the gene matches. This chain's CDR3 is CASSFRTGLAYEQYF. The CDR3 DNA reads TGTGCCAGCAGTTTCCGGACAGGTCTTGCCTACGAGCAGTACTTC.

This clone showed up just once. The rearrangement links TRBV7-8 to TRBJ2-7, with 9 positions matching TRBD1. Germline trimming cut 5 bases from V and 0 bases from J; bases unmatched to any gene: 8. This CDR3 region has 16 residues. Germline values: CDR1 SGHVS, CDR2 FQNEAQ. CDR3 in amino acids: CASSAQNRGRSYEQYF. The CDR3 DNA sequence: TGTGCCAGCAGCGCCCAAAACAGGGGGCGCTCCTACGAGCAGTACTTC.

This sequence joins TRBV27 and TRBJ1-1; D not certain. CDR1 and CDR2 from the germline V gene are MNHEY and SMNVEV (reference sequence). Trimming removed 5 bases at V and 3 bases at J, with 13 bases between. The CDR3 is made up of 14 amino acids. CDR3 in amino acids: CASSPTSTYTEAFF. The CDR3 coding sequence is TGTGCCAGCAGTCCCACATCGACCTACACTGAAGCTTTCTTT.

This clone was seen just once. In DNA, the CDR3 is TGTGCCAGCAGTGAATGGCTAGCGGGAATCACAGATACGCAGTATTTT. This gives the protein CASSEWLAGITDTQYF. The chain is built from TRBV2 and TRBJ2-3; TRBD2 aligns across 9 bases. The J segment lost 2 bases and the V segment lost 2 bases, leaving 5 bases of the junction unmatched. The germline V gene has CDR1 SNHLY and CDR2 FYNNEI. The CDR3 is made up of 16 amino acids.

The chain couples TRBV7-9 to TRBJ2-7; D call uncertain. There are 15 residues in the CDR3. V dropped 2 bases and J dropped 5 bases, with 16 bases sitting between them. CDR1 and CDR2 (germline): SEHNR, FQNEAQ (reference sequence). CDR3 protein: CASSLIKTQAHEQYF. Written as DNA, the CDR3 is TGTGCCAGCAGCTTAATCAAGACCCAGGCCCACGAGCAGTACTTC.

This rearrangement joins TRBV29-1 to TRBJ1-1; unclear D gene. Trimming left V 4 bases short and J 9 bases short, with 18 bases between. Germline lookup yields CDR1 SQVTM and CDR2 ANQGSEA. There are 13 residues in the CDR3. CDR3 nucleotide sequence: TGCAGCGTTGTTGGGCTTCTGCGGAGAAAAGCTTTCTTT. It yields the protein CSVVGLLRRKAFF.

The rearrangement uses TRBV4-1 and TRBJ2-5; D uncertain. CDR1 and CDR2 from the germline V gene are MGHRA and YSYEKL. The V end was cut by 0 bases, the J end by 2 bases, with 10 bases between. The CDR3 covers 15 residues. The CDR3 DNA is TGCGCCAGCAGCCAAGAGCCTCGACGGCAAGAGACCCAGTACTTC. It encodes CASSQEPRRQETQYF.

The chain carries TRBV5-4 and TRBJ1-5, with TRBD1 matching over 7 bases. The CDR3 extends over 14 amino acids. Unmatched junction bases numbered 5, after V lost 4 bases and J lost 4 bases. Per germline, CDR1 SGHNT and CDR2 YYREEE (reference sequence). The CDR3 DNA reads TGTGCCAGCAGCGTCAGGGGGGGGAATCAGCCCCAGCATTTT. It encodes CASSVRGGNQPQHF.

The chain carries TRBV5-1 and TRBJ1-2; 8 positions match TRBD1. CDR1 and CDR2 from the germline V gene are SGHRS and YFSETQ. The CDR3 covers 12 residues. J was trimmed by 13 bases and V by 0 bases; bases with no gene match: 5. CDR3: CASSLGQGAFTF. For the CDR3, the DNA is TGCGCCAGCAGCTTGGGGCAGGGGGCGTTCACCTTC.

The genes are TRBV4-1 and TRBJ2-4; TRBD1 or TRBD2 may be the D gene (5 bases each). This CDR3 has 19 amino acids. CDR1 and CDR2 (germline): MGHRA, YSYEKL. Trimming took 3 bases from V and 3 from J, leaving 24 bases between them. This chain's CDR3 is CASSQPRRGQTPGKNIQYF. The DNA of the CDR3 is TGCGCCAGCAGCCAGCCCCGACGGGGCCAGACCCCAGGCAAAAACATTCAGTACTTC.

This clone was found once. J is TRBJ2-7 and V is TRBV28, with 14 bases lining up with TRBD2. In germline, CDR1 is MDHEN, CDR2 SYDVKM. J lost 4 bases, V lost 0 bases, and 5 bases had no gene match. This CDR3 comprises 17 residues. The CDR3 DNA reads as TGTGCCAGCAGTTTATGGCCCGGGACTAGCGGGAGTTACGAGCAGTACTTC. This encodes CASSLWPGTSGSYEQYF.

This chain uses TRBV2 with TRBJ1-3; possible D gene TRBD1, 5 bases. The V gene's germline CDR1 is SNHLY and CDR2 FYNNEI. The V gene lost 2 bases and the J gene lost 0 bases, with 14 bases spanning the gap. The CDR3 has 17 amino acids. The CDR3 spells CASSEKVGDSSGNTIYF. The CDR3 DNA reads TGTGCCAGCAGTGAAAAGGTGGGGGATAGCTCTGGAAACACCATATATTTT.

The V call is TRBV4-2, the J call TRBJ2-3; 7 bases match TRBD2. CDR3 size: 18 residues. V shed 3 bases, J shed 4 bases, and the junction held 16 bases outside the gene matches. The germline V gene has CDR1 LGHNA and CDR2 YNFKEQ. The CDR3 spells CASSQLRLAKYVADTQYF. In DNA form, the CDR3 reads TGTGCCAGCAGCCAGCTAAGACTAGCTAAGTATGTCGCAGATACGCAGTATTTT.

CDR3 residues: CAWSGGNSGNTIYF. The CDR3 DNA reads TGTGCCTGGAGTGGGGGGAACTCTGGAAACACCATATATTTT. The chain uses TRBV30 and TRBJ1-3, with a weak D call TRBD1 (5 bases). The V end lost 1 base, the J end lost 0 bases, and 7 bases lay between the germline ends. Germline CDR1 is GTSNPN and CDR2 is SVGIG (reference sequence). CDR3 length: 14 amino acids. The full variable domain, its missing parts supplied by reference TRBV30 and TRBJ1-3, is SQTIHQWPATLVQPVGSPLSLECTVEGTSNPNLYWYRQAAGRGLQLLFYSVGIGQISSEVPQNLSASRPQDRQFILSSKKLLLSDSGFYLCAWSGGNSGNTIYFGEGSWLTVV.

CDR3 loop: CAWSASETQYF. In DNA, the CDR3 is TGTGCCTGGAGTGCTTCAGAGACCCAGTACTTC. V and J are TRBV30 and TRBJ2-5; D gene unclear. The CDR3 has 11 amino acids. Per germline, CDR1 GTSNPN and CDR2 SVGIG (reference sequence). Trimming took off 1 base at V and 4 bases at J, with 4 bases between the two ends.

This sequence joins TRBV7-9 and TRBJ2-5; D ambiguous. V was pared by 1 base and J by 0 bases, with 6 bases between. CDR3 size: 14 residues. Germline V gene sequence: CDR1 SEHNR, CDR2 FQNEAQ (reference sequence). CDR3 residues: CASSLDTNQETQYF. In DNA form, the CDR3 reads TGTGCCAGCAGCTTAGACACGAACCAAGAGACCCAGTACTTC. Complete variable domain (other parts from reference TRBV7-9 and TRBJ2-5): DTGVSQNPRHKITKRGQNVTFRCDPISEHNRLYWYRQTLGQGPEFLTYFQNEAQLEKSRLLSDRFSAERPKGSFSTLEIQRTEQGDSAMYLCASSLDTNQETQYFGPGTRLLVL.

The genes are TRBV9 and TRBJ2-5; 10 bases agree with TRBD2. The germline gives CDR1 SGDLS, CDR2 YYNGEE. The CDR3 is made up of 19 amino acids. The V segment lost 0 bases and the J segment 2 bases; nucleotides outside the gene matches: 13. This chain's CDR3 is CASSVDRLAGPWGQETQYF. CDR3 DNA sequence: TGTGCCAGCAGCGTAGACAGACTAGCGGGCCCCTGGGGACAAGAGACCCAGTACTTC.

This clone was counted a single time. The CDR3 nucleotides read TGTGCCAGCAGTAAGAGACTAGCGGGCTACCAGTACTTC. Its translation: CASSKRLAGYQYF. V usage is TRBV5-6 and J usage is TRBJ2-7, with 10 bases matching TRBD2. CDR1 is SGHDT, CDR2 YYEEEE, per germline. With V trimmed by 5 bases and J by 10 bases, 9 bases remained unmatched. This CDR3 region has 13 residues.

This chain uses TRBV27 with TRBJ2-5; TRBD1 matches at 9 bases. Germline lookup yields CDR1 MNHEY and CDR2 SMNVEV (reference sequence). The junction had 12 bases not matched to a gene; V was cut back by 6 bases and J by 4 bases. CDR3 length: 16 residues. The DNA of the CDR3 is TGTGCCAGCAGCCGTAGGTGGGACAGGGTATTAGAGACCCAGTACTTC. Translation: CASSRRWDRVLETQYF.

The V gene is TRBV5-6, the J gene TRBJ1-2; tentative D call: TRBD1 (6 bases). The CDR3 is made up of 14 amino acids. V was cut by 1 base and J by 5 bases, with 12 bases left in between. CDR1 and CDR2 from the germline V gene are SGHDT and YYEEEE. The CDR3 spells CASSLTGGAYGYTF. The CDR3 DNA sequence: TGTGCCAGCAGCTTGACTGGGGGCGCTTATGGCTACACCTTC.

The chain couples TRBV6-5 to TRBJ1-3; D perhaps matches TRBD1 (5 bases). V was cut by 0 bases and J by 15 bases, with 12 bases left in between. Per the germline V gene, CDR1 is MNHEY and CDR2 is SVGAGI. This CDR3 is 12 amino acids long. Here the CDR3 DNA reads TGTGCCAGCAGTTACTCGACAGCCTCCTCATATTTT. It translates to CASSYSTASSYF.